The clone carrying this TCR beta chain occurred a few times. The antigen is undetermined. The CDR3 has 13 residues. Trimming pared 4 bases from V and 8 bases from J, leaving 14 bases between. CDR1 and CDR2 (germline): LGHDT, YNNKEL (reference sequence). Uncontrolled infection, other autoimmune disease, pregnancy or lactation disqualified patients from enrolment. The sample belongs to a study of T cells in Graves' hyperthyroidism and ophthalmopathy. Study conclusions and caveats: Within blood appeared most thyroid clonotypes that had expanded above 0.001. Separation of ophthalmopathy from stable hyperthyroidism was achieved by a 13 V-J model.

Amplification of TCR beta CDR3 regions was performed using RNA transcripts as template. HTBI primers were employed in a first-round RT-PCR of the TCR CDR3. TCRdb reanalysed the multiplex PCR reads using MiXCR and keeps one entry per CDR3 protein. The sample yields around 300,000 distinct CDR3 sequences, approximately 19% seen once. This TCR came from a man aged 45-65 years with Graves' ophthalmopathy. The sample was blood. The chain is built from TRBV3-1 and TRBJ1-2, with a weak D call TRBD1 (5 bases). The CDR3 loop reads CASSRARVRGYTF. Written as DNA, the CDR3 is TGTGCCAGCAGCCGCGCCAGGGTGCGGGGCTACACCTTC.